One sample yielded the 7 T cell receptor beta chains listed below, sequenced in a study of blood T cell repertoires in COVID-19. TCRdb keeps only in-frame clones here, not all; method: immunoSEQ multiplex PCR. Of roughly 75,000 clones listed, about 79% are singletons. Sample: peripheral blood. These receptors came from a man aged 65 to 85 with acute or convalescent COVID-19.

The chain has TRBV6-5 and TRBJ1-4; no clear D. V lost 0 bases, J lost 5 bases, and 7 bases lay in between. The germline V gene has CDR1 MNHEY and CDR2 SVGAGI. There are 14 residues in the CDR3. CDR3 DNA sequence: TGTGCCAGCAGTTACTCATCCGGGAATGAAAAACTGTTTTTT. It codes for CASSYSSGNEKLFF.

The rearrangement uses TRBV3-1 (or the pseudogene TRBV3-2) and TRBJ2-1; TRBD2 agrees at 16 bases. CDR3 size: 19 residues. The trim removed 4 bases at V and 6 bases at J, leaving 12 bases unmatched. Germline CDR1 and CDR2: LGHDT and YNNKEL (reference sequence). The CDR3 loop is CASSLLPPGLAGGSNEQFF. The CDR3 coding sequence is TGTGCCAGCAGCCTCCTTCCCCCGGGACTAGCGGGAGGGAGCAATGAGCAGTTCTTC.

The chain has TRBV13 and TRBJ2-7, with a possible D match to TRBD2 (6 bases). This CDR3 has 15 amino acids. V was cut by 2 bases and J by 3 bases, with 14 bases left in between. The germline gives CDR1 PRHDT, CDR2 FYEKMQ (reference sequence). Written as DNA, the CDR3 is TGTGCCAGCAGCTTATATACTAGCAGATACTACGAGCAGTACTTC. Translating it yields CASSLYTSRYYEQYF.

CDR3 bases: TGTGCCAGTACAACGGACAGGGACAGAGATACGCAGTATTTT. Translating it yields CASTTDRDRDTQYF. The chain employs TRBV19 and TRBJ2-3, with 8 positions matching TRBD1. V was clipped by 7 bases and J by 5 bases; unmatched bases: 8. Germline CDR1 reads LNHDA; CDR2 reads SQIVND (reference sequence). This CDR3 has 14 amino acids.

The chain uses TRBV12-3 or TRBV12-4 and TRBJ1-1; 8 nucleotides line up with TRBD1. CDR3 length: 13 residues. Germline trimming cut 3 bases from V and 5 bases from J; bases unmatched to any gene: 2. The CDR3 is CASSFTGGTEAFF. In nucleotides, the CDR3 is TGTGCCAGCAGTTTCACAGGGGGGACTGAAGCTTTCTTT.

V gene TRBV30 combines with J gene TRBJ2-2; perhaps TRBD1 as D (5 bases). Trimming took 4 bases from V and 2 from J, leaving 14 bases between them. The CDR3 length is 15 residues. Germline CDR1 and CDR2: GTSNPN and SVGIG (reference sequence). The CDR3 sequence is CAWTSGNFNTGELFF. As DNA, the CDR3 is TGTGCCTGGACTTCAGGGAATTTTAACACCGGGGAGCTGTTTTTT.

The V gene is TRBV18, the J gene TRBJ2-7; TRBD2 aligns across 8 bases. After removal of 5 bases from V and 5 bases from J, the junction contained 2 bases not matched to a gene. The germline V gene encodes CDR1 KGHSH and CDR2 LQKENI. The CDR3 contains 12 residues. CDR3 bases: TGTGCCAGCTCAGGACTAGCCGACGAGCAGTACTTC. Translating gives CASSGLADEQYF. The full variable domain, completed using reference TRBV18 and TRBJ2-7, is NAGVMQNPRHLVRRRGQEARLRCSPMKGHSHVYWYRQLPEEGLKFMVYLQKENIIDESGMPKERFSAEFPKEGPSILRIQQVVRGDSAAYFCASSGLADEQYFGPGTRLTVT.